One TCR beta chain is described in this entry. Its antigen remains unidentified. Trimming removed 2 bases from V and 8 bases from J; junction bases left unmatched: 0. Germline-derived CDR1 and CDR2 are SGDLS and YYNGEE. This CDR3 contains 12 residues. This sample is drawn from a study of regulatory T cells in long-lasting Graves disease. Study-wide context: Newly diagnosed Graves' patients had under 3 months of antithyroid drugs. Study outcomes and limitations: Since the sample size was small, accuracy may have been reduced.

Combining iRepertoire HTBI primers with Arm-PCR of CDR3 regions, the authors built TCR beta libraries. TCRdb processed the multiplex PCR reads anew with MiXCR; each CDR3 protein has one entry. The sample comprises about 400,000 distinct CDR3 sequences, about a sixth of which are singletons, and about a fifth rests with the top ten. Time point: newly diagnosed GD, antithyroid drugs for less than 3 months. After RNA was extracted from PBMCs, the TCR library was made from it. The receptor's source is a female donor with Graves disease. The rearrangement joins TRBV9 to TRBJ2-1; 8 nucleotides line up with TRBD2. The source was peripheral blood mononuclear cells (PBMCs), collected at new diagnosis, from a patient treated with antithyroid drugs. The CDR3 sequence is CASSVGGDEQFF. In DNA, the CDR3 is TGTGCCAGCAGCGTCGGGGGGGATGAGCAGTTCTTC.